The clone carrying this T cell receptor beta chain occurred many times. The antigen is undetermined. Germline CDR1 SGHRS, CDR2 YFSETQ. V shed 0 bases and J shed 8 bases, with 3 bases lying between them. CDR3 size: 11 residues. The sample originates from a study of CD8 T cells in ankylosing spondylitis. One entry per CDR3 protein, called by TCRdb with MiXCR from the 5' RACE reads. The sample yields 250,000 to 350,000 distinct CDR3 sequences, roughly 20% seen once. Findings and caveats of the study: Characteristic of ankylosing spondylitis blood, it appeared, was a TCR beta motif comprising roughly 8 highly homologous variants. Past research had described some motif variants in reactive arthritis synovial fluid and blood.

The clonotype originates from a male donor with ankylosing spondylitis or in good health (not recorded which). The V gene is TRBV5-1, the J gene TRBJ2-1, with D hard to call. Specimen: blood, either unsorted or a sorted T cell fraction (not recorded which). The CDR3 coding sequence is TGCGCCAGCAGCTTGGAAGATGAGCAGTTCTTC. Its translation: CASSLEDEQFF.